This T cell receptor beta chain was recovered during a study of T cells expressing NK-cell markers. This CDR3 is 15 amino acids long. Germline V gene sequence: CDR1 MNHEY, CDR2 SVGAGI. TCRdb reprocessed the 5' RACE reads; each CDR3 protein has one entry and no DNA is given. The listing contains approximately 110,000 distinct CDR3 sequences. The chain is built from TRBV6-5 and TRBJ2-1; TCRdb calls TRBD2, which cannot be checked without DNA. Sequenced: blood T cells: a sorted CD56 or NKG2C T cell subset, CD4+ or CD8+ T cells, or bulk PBMC T cells (not recorded which). The clonotype comes from a woman between 18 and 70 years old in good health. CDR3 protein: CASSHLSGRGNEQFF.